Given below is one TCR beta chain in context. This entry belongs to a study of graft-versus-host responses after intestinal transplantation. General study results and limits: Maximum circulating GvH clone levels tracked with early post-transplant HvG decreases.

The V and J ends lost 6 bases and 4 bases, in that order; junction bases with no gene match: 4. This CDR3 is 14 amino acids long. Germline-derived CDR1 and CDR2 are MNHEY and SVGAGI. Responder cells labeled with CFSE (200,000) were co-plated with irradiated stimulator cells labeled with violet dye (200,000). Both CD3+CD4+ and CD3+CD8+ responders that were proliferating and CFSE-low underwent sorting after the reaction. Measured with immunoSEQ multiplex PCR; TCRdb has only the in-frame clones, and not every one. The data show fewer than 25,000 clones, under 50% seen once. This clonotype originated in a human patient who received an intestinal transplant. The chain combines TRBV6-5 with TRBJ2-3; TRBD2 matches at 10 bases. The sample was alloreactive CD4+ T cells from a mixed lymphocyte reaction culture, taken before intestinal transplant. The subset here: CFSE-low proliferating T cells sorted from approximately 6-day pre-transplant mixed lymphocyte reaction (GvH or HvG direction). CDR3 coding DNA: TGTGCCAGCAGGCTTAGCGGGGGGCCAGATACGCAGTATTTT. It specifies CASRLSGGPDTQYF.